These 5 T cell receptor beta chains came from one sample sequenced in a study of cytomegalovirus exposure and HLA in healthy donors. The protocol was immunoSEQ multiplex PCR, while the TCRdb copy is restricted to in-frame clones and leaves out a portion. Among roughly 150,000 clones listed, more than 85% were seen once. The sample consisted of PBMCs. These receptors all stem from a man aged 18-30 years in good health and CMV-seropositive.

The V call is TRBV11-2, the J call TRBJ2-2; possibly TRBD1 for D (6 bases). The CDR3 is made up of 14 amino acids. Trimming took 4 bases from V and 6 from J, leaving 12 bases between them. The germline V gene has CDR1 SGHAT and CDR2 FQNNGV. The CDR3 is CASSSRWGPGELFF. The CDR3 nucleotides are TGTGCCAGCAGCTCACGGTGGGGGCCCGGGGAGCTGTTTTTT.

The chain links TRBV7-3 to TRBJ2-3; 13 positions match TRBD2. The CDR3 sequence is 17 residues long. Trimming cost V 2 bases and J 6 bases; bases outside gene matches: 8. From germline, CDR1 is SGHTA and CDR2 FQGTGA. The CDR3: CASSLAPLAGGVDTQYF. In nucleotides, the CDR3 is TGTGCCAGCAGCTTAGCGCCACTAGCGGGAGGGGTGGATACGCAGTATTTT.

This clone was seen a single time. The rearrangement links TRBV4-2 to TRBJ2-3, with TRBD2 identical over 8 bases. Germline CDR1 is LGHNA and CDR2 is YNFKEQ. The V and J ends lost 6 bases and 7 bases, in that order; junction bases with no gene match: 15. This CDR3 has 16 amino acids. Written as DNA, the CDR3 is TGTGCCAGCAGTGGGGGAACTAGCGGCAGCATGAATACGCAGTATTTT. It yields the protein CASSGGTSGSMNTQYF.

The chain joins TRBV29-1 to TRBJ2-3; 7 nucleotides line up with TRBD2. V dropped 1 base and J dropped 4; count of bases not matched to a gene: 2. Germline CDR1 and CDR2: SQVTM and ANQGSEA. The CDR3 runs to 13 residues. CDR3 region: CSVEVGGADTQYF. The CDR3 region has the DNA TGCAGCGTTGAAGTGGGGGGGGCAGATACGCAGTATTTT.

This clone was detected once. The chain combines TRBV18 with TRBJ2-7; 12 bases match TRBD2. The CDR3 sequence is 18 residues long. Unmatched junction bases numbered 15, after V lost 6 bases and J lost 3 bases. Germline-derived CDR1 and CDR2 are KGHSH and LQKENI. The CDR3 DNA sequence: TGTGCCAGCTCCCCTATGGCCCCTAGCGGGAGGGCCGGCTACGAGCAGTACTTC. Translation gives CASSPMAPSGRAGYEQYF.